The 2 T cell receptor beta chains below were found in one sample sequenced in a study of T cells in localized non-small cell lung cancer. Repertoires were generated with immunoSEQ multiplex PCR, while TCRdb's copy carries only in-frame clones and drops some. The sample includes 45,000 to 60,000 clones, about 83% of them seen just once. The sample was peripheral blood, taken before any cancer treatment. The receptors were sampled from a female donor older than 55 with stage II squamous cell lung carcinoma.

The chain has TRBV6-1 and TRBJ2-5; 8 bases are a match to TRBD2. CDR3 length equals 14 residues. With 6 bases clipped from V and 1 base from J, the junction kept 4 bases outside the gene matches. From germline, CDR1 is MNHNS and CDR2 SASEGT. The CDR3 DNA follows: TGTGCCAGCAGCGGCGGGGGGCCCCAAGAGACCCAGTACTTC. Its protein is CASSGGGPQETQYF.

The chain carries TRBV5-4 and TRBJ2-7, with 7 bases fitting TRBD1. CDR1 is SGHNT and CDR2 is YYREEE in the germline V gene (reference sequence). V dropped 2 bases and J dropped 0; count of bases not matched to a gene: 5. The CDR3 has 15 amino acids. CDR3 sequence reads: CASSLVGTDSYEQYF. The CDR3 DNA is TGTGCCAGCAGCTTAGTGGGGACAGACTCCTACGAGCAGTACTTC.